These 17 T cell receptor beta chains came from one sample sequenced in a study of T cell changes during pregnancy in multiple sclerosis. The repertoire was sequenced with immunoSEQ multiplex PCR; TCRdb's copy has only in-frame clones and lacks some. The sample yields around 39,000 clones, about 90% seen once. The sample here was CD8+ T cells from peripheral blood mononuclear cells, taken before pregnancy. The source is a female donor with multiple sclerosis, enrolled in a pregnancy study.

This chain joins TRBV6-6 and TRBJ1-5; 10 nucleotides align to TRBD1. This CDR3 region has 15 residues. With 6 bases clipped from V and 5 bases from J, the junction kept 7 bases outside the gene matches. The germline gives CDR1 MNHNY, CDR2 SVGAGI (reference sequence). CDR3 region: CASSPGTGDYQPQHF. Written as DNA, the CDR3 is TGTGCCAGCAGCCCCGGGACAGGGGACTATCAGCCCCAGCATTTT.

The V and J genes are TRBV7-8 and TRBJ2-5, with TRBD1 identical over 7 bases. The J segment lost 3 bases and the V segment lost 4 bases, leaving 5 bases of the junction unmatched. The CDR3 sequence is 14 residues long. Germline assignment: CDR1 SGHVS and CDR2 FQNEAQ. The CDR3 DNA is TGTGCCAGCAGCTCAAACAGGGGAAAAGAGACCCAGTACTTC. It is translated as CASSSNRGKETQYF.

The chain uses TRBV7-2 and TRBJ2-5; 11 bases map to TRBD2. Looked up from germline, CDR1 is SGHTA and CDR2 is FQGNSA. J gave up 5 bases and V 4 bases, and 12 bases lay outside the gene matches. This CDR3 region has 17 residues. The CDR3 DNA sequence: TGTGCCAGCAGCTCGGGGCTACTAGCGGGAGTGGGTGAGACCCAGTACTTC. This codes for CASSSGLLAGVGETQYF.

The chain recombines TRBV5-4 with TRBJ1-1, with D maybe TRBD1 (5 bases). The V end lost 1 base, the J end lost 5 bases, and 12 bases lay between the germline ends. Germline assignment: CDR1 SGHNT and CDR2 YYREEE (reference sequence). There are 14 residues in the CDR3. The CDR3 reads CASSLWGRSTEAFF. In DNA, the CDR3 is TGTGCCAGCAGCTTGTGGGGGAGGTCTACTGAAGCTTTCTTT.

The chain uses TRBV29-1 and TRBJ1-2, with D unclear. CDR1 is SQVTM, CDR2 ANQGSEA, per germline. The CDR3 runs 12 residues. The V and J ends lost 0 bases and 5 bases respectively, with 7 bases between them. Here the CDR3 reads CSVEEKHYGYTF. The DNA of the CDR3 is TGCAGCGTTGAAGAGAAACATTATGGCTACACCTTC.

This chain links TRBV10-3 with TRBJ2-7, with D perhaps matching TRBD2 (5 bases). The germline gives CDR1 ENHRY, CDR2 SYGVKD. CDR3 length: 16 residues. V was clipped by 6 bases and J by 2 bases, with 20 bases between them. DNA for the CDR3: TGTGCCATCAGGTCTGGCGGCGCGGAGCGGACCTACGAGCAGTACTTC. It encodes CAIRSGGAERTYEQYF.

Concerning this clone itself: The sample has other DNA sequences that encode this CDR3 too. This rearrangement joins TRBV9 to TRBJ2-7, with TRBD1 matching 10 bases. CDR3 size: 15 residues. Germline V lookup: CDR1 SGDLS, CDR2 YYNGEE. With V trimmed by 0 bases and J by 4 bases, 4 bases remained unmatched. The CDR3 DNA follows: TGTGCCAGCAGCGTAGGGTGGGACAGGGGTTACGAGCAGTACTTC. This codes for CASSVGWDRGYEQYF.

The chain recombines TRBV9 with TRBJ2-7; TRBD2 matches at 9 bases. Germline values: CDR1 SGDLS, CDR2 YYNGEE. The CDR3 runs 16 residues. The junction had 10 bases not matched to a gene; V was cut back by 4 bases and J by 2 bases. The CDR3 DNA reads TGTGCCAGCAGCCCCCCCGGTGGCGGGGGGGCCTACGAGCAGTACTTC. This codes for CASSPPGGGGAYEQYF.

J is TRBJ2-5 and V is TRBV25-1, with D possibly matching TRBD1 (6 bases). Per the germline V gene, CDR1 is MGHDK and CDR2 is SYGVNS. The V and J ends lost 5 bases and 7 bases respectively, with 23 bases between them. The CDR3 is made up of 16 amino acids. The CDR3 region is CASSSPRGITGGTQYF. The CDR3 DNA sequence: TGTGCCAGCAGTTCCCCCAGGGGAATAACTGGTGGGACCCAGTACTTC.

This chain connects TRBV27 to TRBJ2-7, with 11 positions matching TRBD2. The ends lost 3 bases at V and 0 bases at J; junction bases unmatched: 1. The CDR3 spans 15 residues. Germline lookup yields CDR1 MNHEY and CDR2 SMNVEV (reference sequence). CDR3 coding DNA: TGTGCCAGCAGTTTTACTAGCGGGAGCTCCTACGAGCAGTACTTC. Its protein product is CASSFTSGSSYEQYF.

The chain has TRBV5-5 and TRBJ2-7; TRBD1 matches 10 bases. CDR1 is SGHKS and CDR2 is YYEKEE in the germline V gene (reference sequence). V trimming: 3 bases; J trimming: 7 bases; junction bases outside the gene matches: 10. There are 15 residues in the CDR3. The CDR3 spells CASSSSDRGVGEQYF. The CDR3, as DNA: TGTGCCAGCAGCTCCTCGGACAGGGGGGTGGGGGAGCAGTACTTC. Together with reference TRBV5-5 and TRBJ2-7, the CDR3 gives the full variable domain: DAGVTQSPTHLIKTRGQQVTLRCSPISGHKSVSWYQQVLGQGPQFIFQYYEKEERGRGNFPDRFSARQFPNYSSELNVNALLLGDSALYLCASSSSDRGVGEQYFGPGTRLTVT.

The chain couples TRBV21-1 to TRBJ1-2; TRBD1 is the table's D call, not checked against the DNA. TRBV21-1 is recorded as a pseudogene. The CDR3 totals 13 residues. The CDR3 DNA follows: TGTGCCAGCAGGGGGACAGCAAACTATGGCTACACCTTC. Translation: CASRGTANYGYTF.

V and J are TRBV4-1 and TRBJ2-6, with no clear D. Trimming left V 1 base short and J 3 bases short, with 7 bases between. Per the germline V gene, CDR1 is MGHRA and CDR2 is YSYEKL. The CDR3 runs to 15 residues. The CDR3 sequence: CASSQAAVGANVLTF. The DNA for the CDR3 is TGCGCCAGCAGCCAAGCGGCGGTTGGGGCCAACGTCCTGACTTTC.

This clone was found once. The CDR3 loop reads CASSFGGNSPLHF. The CDR3 region has the DNA TGTGCCAGCAGCTTCGGCGGCAATTCACCCCTCCACTTT. J is TRBJ1-6 and V is TRBV5-6, with D uncertain. CDR1 is SGHDT, CDR2 YYEEEE, per germline. The CDR3 loop spans 13 amino acids. The V end was cut by 2 bases, the J end by 7 bases, with 7 bases between.

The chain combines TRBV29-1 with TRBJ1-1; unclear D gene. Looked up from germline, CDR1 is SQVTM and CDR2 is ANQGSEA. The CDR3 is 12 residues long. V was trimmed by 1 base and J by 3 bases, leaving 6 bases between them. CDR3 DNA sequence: TGCAGCGTTGAAGGAGTTTACACTGAAGCTTTCTTT. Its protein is CSVEGVYTEAFF. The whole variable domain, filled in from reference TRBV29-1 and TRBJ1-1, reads SAVISQKPSRDICQRGTSLTIQCQVDSQVTMMFWYRQQPGQSLTLIATANQGSEATYESGFVIDKFPISRPNLTFSTLTVSNMSPEDSSIYLCSVEGVYTEAFFGQGTRLTVV.

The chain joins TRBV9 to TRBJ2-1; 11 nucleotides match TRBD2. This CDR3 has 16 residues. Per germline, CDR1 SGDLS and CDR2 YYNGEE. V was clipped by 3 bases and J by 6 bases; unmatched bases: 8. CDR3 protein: CASSAAPTSGSNEQFF. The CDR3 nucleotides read TGTGCCAGCAGCGCCGCTCCTACTAGCGGGAGCAATGAGCAGTTCTTC.

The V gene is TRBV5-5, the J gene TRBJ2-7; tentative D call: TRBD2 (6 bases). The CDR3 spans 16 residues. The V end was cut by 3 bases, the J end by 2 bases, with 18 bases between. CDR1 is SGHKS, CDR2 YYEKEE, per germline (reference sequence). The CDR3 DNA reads TGTGCCAGCAGCTCGGCCCCCCGGGACTTCGCCTACGAGCAGTACTTC. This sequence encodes CASSSAPRDFAYEQYF.